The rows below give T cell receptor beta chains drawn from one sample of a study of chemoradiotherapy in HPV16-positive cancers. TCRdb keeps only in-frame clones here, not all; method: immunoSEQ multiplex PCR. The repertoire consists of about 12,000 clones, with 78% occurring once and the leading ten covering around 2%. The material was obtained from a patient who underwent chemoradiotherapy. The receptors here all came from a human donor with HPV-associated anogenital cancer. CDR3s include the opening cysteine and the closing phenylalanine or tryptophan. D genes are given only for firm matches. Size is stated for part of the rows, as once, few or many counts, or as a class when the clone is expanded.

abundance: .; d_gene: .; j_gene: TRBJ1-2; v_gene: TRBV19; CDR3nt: TGTGCCAGTAGTATTTATCAACCTAACTATGGCTACACCTTC; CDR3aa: CASSIYQPNYGYTF
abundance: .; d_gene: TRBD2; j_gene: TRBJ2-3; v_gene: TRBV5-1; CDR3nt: TGCGCCAGCAGCTCACAAGCGGGGTCTAGCACAGATACGCAGTATTTT; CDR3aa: CASSSQAGSSTDTQYF
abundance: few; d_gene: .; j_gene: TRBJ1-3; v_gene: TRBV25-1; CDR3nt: TGTGCCAGCAGTGAATTTAGGGCTGGAAACACCATATATTTT; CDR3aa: CASSEFRAGNTIYF
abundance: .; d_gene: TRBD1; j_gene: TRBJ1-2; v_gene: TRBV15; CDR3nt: TGTGCCACCAGCAGAGCTTTCGGGGACAGCAATTATGGCTACACCTTC; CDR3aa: CATSRAFGDSNYGYTF
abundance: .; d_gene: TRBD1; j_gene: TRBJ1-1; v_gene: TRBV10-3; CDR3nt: TGTGCCATCAGTGAGAACAGGGGAGAAGCTTTCTTT; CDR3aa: CAISENRGEAFF
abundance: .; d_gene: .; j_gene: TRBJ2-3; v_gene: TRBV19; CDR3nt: TGTGCCAGTAGTATTTCGTCCCGGACAGATACGCAGTATTTT; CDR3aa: CASSISSRTDTQYF
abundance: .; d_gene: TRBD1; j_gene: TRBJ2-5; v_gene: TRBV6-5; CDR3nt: TGTGCCAGCAGTCCCGGACAGGACCAAGAGACCCAGTACTTC; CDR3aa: CASSPGQDQETQYF
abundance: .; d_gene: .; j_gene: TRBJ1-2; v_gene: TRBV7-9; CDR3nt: TGTGCCAGCAGCTTAGGGGAGAAGGGCTACACCTTC; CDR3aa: CASSLGEKGYTF
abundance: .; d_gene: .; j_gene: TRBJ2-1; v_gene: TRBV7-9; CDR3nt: TGTGCCAGCAGCTTAAGGGTAGATAGCTACAATGAGCAGTTCTTC; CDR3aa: CASSLRVDSYNEQFF
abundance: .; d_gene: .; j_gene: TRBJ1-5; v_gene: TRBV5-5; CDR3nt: TGTGCCAGCAGCGTCCTTAGCAATCAGCCCCAGCATTTT; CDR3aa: CASSVLSNQPQHF
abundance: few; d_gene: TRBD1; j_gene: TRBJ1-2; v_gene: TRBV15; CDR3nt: TGTGCCACCAGCGCGACAGGGGGGACCTATGGCTACACCTTC; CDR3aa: CATSATGGTYGYTF
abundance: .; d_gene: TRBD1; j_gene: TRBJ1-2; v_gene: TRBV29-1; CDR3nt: TGCAGCGTTCGGACAGGAAAGTACTATGGCTACACCTTC; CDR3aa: CSVRTGKYYGYTF
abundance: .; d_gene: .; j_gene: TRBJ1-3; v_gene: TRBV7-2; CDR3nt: TGTGCCAGCAGCTCAACTTGGGAAACTGGAAACACCATATATTTT; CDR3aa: CASSSTWETGNTIYF
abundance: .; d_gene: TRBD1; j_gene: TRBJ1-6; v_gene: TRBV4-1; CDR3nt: TGCGCCAGCAGCCAAGATATAGGGGGCGGGCAGAATGATAATTCACCCCTCCACTTT; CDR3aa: CASSQDIGGGQNDNSPLHF
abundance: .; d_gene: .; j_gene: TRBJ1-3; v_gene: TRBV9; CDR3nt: TGTGCCAGCAGCGTAGGGGACGGAAACACCATATATTTT; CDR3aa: CASSVGDGNTIYF
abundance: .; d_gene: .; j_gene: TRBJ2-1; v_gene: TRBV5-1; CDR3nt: TGCGCCAGCAGCTTGAGGGGGGGGCGTGAGCAGTTCTTC; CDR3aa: CASSLRGGREQFF
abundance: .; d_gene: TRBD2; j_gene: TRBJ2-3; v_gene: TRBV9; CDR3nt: TGTGCCAGCAGCACAGGACTAGCGGGGTTCGATACGCAGTATTTT; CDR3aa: CASSTGLAGFDTQYF
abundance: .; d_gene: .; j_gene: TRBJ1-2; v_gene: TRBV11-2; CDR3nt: TGTGCCAGCAGCTTAAATCAGAATGGCTACACCTTC; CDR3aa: CASSLNQNGYTF
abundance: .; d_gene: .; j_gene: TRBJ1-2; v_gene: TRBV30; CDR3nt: TGTGCCTGGAGTGTGGACAGAAACTATGGCTACACCTTC; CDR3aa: CAWSVDRNYGYTF
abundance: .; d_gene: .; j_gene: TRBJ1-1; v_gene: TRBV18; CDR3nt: TGTGCCAGCTCAGCCAGGGACGACACTGAAGCTTTCTTT; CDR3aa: CASSARDDTEAFF
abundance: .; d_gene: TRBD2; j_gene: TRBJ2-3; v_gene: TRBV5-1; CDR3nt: TGCGCCAGCAGCTCGGGACTAGCGGGGGCTTACACAGATACGCAGTATTTT; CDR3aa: CASSSGLAGAYTDTQYF
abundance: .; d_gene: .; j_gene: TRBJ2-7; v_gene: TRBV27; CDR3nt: TGTGCCAGCAAGCGGACCGGAGCTTCCTACGAGCAGTACTTC; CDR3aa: CASKRTGASYEQYF
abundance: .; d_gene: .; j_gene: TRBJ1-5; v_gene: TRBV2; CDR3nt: TGTGCCAGCAGTGAAGATAGTAGGGGGGACATCAATCAGCCCCAGCATTTT; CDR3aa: CASSEDSRGDINQPQHF
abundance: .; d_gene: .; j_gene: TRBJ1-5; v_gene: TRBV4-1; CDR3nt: TGCGCCAGCAGCCTTCACGATAGCCTCAGGCAGCCCCAGCATTTT; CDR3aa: CASSLHDSLRQPQHF
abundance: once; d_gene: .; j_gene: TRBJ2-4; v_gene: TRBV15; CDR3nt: TGTGCCACCAGCAGAGCGGGACTCCTTGACTCCAAAAACATTCAGTACTTC; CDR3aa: CATSRAGLLDSKNIQYF
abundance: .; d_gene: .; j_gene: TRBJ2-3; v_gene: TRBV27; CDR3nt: TGTGCCAGCAGTTTAACAGGGTTGGCCGGGTATACGCAGTATTTT; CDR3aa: CASSLTGLAGYTQYF
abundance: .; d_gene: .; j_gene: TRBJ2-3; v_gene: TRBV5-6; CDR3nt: TGTGCCAGCAGCTCGGGATTCGGTTCAGATACGCAGTATTTT; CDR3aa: CASSSGFGSDTQYF
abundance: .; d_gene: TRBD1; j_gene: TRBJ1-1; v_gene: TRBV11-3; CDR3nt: TGTGCCAGCAGCCTAGACAGGGGACGAGTGAACACTGAAGCTTTCTTT; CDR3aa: CASSLDRGRVNTEAFF
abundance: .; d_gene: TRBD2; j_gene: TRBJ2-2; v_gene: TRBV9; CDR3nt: TGTGCCAGCAGCGTGACTAGCATGTCTACCGGGGAGCTGTTTTTT; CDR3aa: CASSVTSMSTGELFF
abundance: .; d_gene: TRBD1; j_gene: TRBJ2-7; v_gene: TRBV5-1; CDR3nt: TGCGCCAGCAGCTTCGACAGGGAGTTTTCCTACGAGCAGTACTTC; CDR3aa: CASSFDREFSYEQYF
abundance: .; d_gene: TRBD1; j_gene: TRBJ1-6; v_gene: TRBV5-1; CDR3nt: TGCGCCAGCAGCCTACTCGGGACAGCTCCTGTGGAGGCCCTCCACTTT; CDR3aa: CASSLLGTAPVEALHF
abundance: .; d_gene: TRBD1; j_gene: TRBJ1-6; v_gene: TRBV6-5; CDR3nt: TGTGCCAGCAGATACAGGGGTGCCAATTCACCCCTCCACTTT; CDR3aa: CASRYRGANSPLHF
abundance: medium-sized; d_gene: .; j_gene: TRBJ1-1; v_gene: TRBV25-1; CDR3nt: TGTGCCAGCAGTGATCCCCTCCAGGGGAGCACTGAAGCTTTCTTT; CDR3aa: CASSDPLQGSTEAFF
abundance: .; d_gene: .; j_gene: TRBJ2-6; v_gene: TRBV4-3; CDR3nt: TGCGCCAGCAGCCAAATTCAGGGTGGGGCCAACGTCCTGACTTTC; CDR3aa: CASSQIQGGANVLTF
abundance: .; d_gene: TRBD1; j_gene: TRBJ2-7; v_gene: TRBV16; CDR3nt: TGTGCCAGCAGCCAATCCTTGGTGGGGTTGACAGGGGAAGATCAGTACTTC; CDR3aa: CASSQSLVGLTGEDQYF
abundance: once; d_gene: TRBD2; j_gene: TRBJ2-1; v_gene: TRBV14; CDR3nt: TGTGCCAGCAGCCAAGATTTTGCTAGCGGGGCGTACAATGAGCAGTTCTTC; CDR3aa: CASSQDFASGAYNEQFF
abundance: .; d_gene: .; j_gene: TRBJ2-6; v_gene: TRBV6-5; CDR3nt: TGTGCCAGCAGTTACGCATACAACTCTGGGGCCAACGTCCTGACTTTC; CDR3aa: CASSYAYNSGANVLTF
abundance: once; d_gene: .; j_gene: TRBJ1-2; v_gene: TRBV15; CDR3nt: TGTGCCACCAGCAGAGATATAGGAGGGTATGGCTACACCTTC; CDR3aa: CATSRDIGGYGYTF
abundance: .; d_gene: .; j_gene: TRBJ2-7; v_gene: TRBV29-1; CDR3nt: TGCAGCGTTGGCCGGGGGAAGGGCTACGAGCAGTACTTC; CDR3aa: CSVGRGKGYEQYF
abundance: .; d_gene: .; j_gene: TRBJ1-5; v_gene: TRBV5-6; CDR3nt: TGTGCCAGCAGCTCGAGGGGGATCAGCAATCAGCCCCAGCATTTT; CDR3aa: CASSSRGISNQPQHF
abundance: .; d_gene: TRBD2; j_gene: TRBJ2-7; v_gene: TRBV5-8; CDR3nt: TGTGCCAGCAGCTTGGAGGCGGGGGAGTACTACGAGCAGTACTTC; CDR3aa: CASSLEAGEYYEQYF
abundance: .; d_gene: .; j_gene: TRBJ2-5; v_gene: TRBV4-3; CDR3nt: TGCGCCAGCAGCCAGTCTTTAAGGAACAGGGCCGGGGAGCAGTACTTC; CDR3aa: CASSQSLRNRAGEQYF
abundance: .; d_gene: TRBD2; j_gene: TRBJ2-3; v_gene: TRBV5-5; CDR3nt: TGTGCCAGCAGCTTCCTAGCGGGGGGAACAGATACGCAGTATTTT; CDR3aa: CASSFLAGGTDTQYF
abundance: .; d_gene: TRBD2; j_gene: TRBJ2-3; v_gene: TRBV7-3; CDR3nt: TGTGCCAGCAGCCGAGACGGGGGGGCCAGTACAGATACGCAGTATTTT; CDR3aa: CASSRDGGASTDTQYF
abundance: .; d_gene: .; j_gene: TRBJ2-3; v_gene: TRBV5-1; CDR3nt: TGCGCCAGCAGCCCCCTTACCGGGGGCACCACAGATACGCAGTATTTT; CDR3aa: CASSPLTGGTTDTQYF
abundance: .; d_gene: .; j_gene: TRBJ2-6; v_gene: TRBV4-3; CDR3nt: TGCGCCAGCAGCCCTAAGGGGATGGGCTCTGGGGCCAACGTCCTGACTTTC; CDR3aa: CASSPKGMGSGANVLTF
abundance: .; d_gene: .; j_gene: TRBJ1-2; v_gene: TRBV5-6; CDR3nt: TGTGCCAGCAGCTTGCAGGGCACCGAGATGAGTTATGGCTACACCTTC; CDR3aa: CASSLQGTEMSYGYTF
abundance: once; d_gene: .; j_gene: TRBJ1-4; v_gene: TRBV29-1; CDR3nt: TGCAGCGTTGGGGGTGAAAAACTGTTTTTT; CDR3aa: CSVGGEKLFF
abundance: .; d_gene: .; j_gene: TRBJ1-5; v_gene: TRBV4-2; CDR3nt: TGTGCCAGCAGCCAAGGACACAGTGCGGGGGTGTATAGCAATCAGCCCCAGCATTTT; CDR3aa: CASSQGHSAGVYSNQPQHF
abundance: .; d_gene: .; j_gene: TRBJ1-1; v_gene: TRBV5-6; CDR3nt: TGTGCCAGCAGCTTGCGCCTAGGCAGGGAAGCTTTCTTT; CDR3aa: CASSLRLGREAFF
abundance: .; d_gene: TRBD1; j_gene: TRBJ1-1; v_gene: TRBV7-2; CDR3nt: TGTGCCAGCAGCCCGACAGGGGTGAACGCTGAAGCTTTCTTT; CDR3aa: CASSPTGVNAEAFF
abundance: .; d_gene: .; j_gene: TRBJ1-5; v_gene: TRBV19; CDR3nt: TGTGCCAGTAGTATAGAGGGAGGCCAGCCCCAGCATTTT; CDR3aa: CASSIEGGQPQHF
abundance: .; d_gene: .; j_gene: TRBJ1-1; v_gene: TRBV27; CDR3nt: TGTGCCAGCAGACGCAGGCCGAACACTGAAGCTTTCTTT; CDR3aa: CASRRRPNTEAFF